Listed here is a single T cell receptor beta chain. Its antigen is unidentified. This entry belongs to a study of T-cell memory formation after mild COVID-19. Across the whole study: TCR clusters largely stayed donor specific.

The study, taken as a whole, reports: Researchers report contracting CD4+ clones mostly in CM and EM, with CD8+ clones in EMRA.

Constant-segment primers served in 5'RACE that generated TCR alpha and TCR beta cDNA libraries bearing sample barcodes and UMIs. TCRdb analysed the 5' RACE reads with MiXCR anew, one entry per CDR3 protein. The data hold 360,000 or so distinct CDR3 sequences, with 28% observed a single time. There are 15 residues in the CDR3. Deletions cut 11 bases from V and 0 bases from J, with 19 bases between. This receptor was identified in an adult woman who had mild COVID-19 (a few samples of this study predate the infection). Cell type and time point are not known. Sequencing was done on a sample of PBMCs or a T cell subset sorted from them (not recorded which). This chain joins TRBV12-3 or TRBV12-4 and TRBJ1-1, with D possibly matching TRBD1 (6 bases). The CDR3 region is CASLDGQFLNTEAFF. The CDR3 DNA follows: TGTGCCTCTCTCGACGGACAGTTCTTGAACACTGAAGCTTTCTTT.